Included here is one T cell receptor beta chain sequence, with context. This CDR3 is built from 15 residues. V dropped 7 bases and J dropped 7; count of bases not matched to a gene: 7. Per the germline V gene, CDR1 is MDHEN and CDR2 is SYDVKM. Original processing methods: Estimation of nucleated cell counts was performed using reference gene primer amplification. This table comes from immunoSEQ multiplex PCR, and its TCRdb copy is limited to in-frame clones, with some not included. V and J calls and clone size are copied from that table; D and trimming were computed from the DNA. The sample records around 63,000 clones, roughly 89% being singletons. This entry belongs to a study of blood T cell repertoires in COVID-19. Study background: Sources were T cells, B-cell-depleted T cells, or PBMCs; the material itself was cDNA or gDNA.

This TCR was sampled from a woman of 80 years or more with acute or convalescent COVID-19. The rearrangement links TRBV28 to TRBJ1-6, with 10 bases aligning to TRBD1. Input material: peripheral blood. This CDR3 reads CASNLDRGLNSPLHF. CDR3 sequence (DNA): TGTGCCAGCAATCTCGACAGGGGGCTAAATTCACCCCTCCACTTT.